Given below is one TCR beta chain in context. Its matching antigen is unknown. CDR1 MDHEN and CDR2 SYDVKM come from the germline V gene. CDR3 length: 18 residues. Trimming pared 4 bases from V and 3 bases from J, leaving 22 bases between. Only in-frame clones appear in the TCRdb table, and some are missing; sequencing was by immunoSEQ multiplex PCR. The sample carries 4,000 or so clones, around three fifths recorded once. This specimen belongs to a study of PD-1 blockade in classical Hodgkin lymphoma. Study conclusions and caveats: Repertoire difference causes, possibly disease activity or prior therapy, remain undefined.

As for time point: cycle 4 day 1 (C4D1), after six to seven weeks of nivolumab. Every patient was affected by relapse after autologous stem cell transplantation, while exposure to brentuximab vedotin was not uniform. Applied to thawed PBMCs, magnetic negative selection was the method used to isolate CD8+ T cells. Sequencing was performed on CD8+ T cells from blood, taken before the fourth cycle of nivolumab. The chain is built from TRBV28 and TRBJ1-5, with no clear D. The source of this sequence is a human donor with classical Hodgkin lymphoma. CDR3 region: CASSWASGTAGPNQPQHF. The CDR3, as DNA: TGTGCCAGCAGTTGGGCCAGCGGAACGGCCGGCCCCAATCAGCCCCAGCATTTT.